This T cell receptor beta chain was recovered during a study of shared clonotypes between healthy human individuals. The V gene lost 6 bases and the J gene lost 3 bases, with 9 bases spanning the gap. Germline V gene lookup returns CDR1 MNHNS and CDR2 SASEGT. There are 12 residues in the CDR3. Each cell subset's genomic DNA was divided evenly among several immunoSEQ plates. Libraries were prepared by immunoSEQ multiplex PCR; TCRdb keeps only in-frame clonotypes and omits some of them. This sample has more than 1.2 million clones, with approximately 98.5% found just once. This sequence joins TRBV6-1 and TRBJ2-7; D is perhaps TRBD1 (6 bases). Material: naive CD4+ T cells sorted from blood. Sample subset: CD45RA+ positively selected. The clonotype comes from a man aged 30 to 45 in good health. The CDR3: CASRGHLYEQYF. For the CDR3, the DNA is TGTGCCAGCAGGGGACACCTCTACGAGCAGTACTTC.